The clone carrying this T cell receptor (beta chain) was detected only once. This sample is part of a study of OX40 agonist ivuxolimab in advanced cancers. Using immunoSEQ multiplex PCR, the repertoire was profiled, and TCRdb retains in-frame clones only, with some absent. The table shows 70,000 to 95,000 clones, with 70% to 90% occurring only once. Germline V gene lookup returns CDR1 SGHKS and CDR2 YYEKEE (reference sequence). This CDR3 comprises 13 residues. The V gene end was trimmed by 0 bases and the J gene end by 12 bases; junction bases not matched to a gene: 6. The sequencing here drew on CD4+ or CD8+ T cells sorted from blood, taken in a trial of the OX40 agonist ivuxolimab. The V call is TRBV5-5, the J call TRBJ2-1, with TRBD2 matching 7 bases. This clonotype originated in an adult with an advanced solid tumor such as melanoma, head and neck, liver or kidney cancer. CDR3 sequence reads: CASSLGRAGVQFF. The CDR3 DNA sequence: TGTGCCAGCAGCTTGGGAAGGGCGGGGGTGCAGTTCTTC.